The 10 T cell receptor beta chains presented below share a single source sample, sequenced in a study of blood T cells in healthy people across ages. A second PCR, run for roughly 6 to 11 cycles, used a sample-barcoded 5' primer plus a J-beta primer mix. In TCRdb, the 5' RACE reads were re-called with MiXCR into one record per CDR3 protein. The data show about a million distinct CDR3 sequences, just over 50% seen once. The sequencing input was blood. The receptors originated from a woman aged 55 to 70 in good health.

CDR3 sequence reads: CASSLRREFYNEQFF. The CDR3, as DNA: TGCGCCAGCAGCCTAAGGCGGGAGTTCTACAATGAGCAGTTCTTC. The V gene is TRBV4-1, the J gene TRBJ2-1, with 7 bases that match TRBD2. Germline CDR1 is MGHRA and CDR2 is YSYEKL. J lost 3 bases, V lost 4 bases, and 6 bases had no gene match. The CDR3 spans 15 residues.

The rearrangement joins TRBV20-1 to TRBJ2-7; 10 bases are a match to TRBD2. V was pared by 5 bases and J by 4 bases, with 14 bases of the junction left unmatched. Germline V CDR1 and CDR2: DFQATT, SNEGSKA (reference sequence). This CDR3 spans 16 amino acids. CDR3 sequence reads: CSADRSALSGGYEQYF. The CDR3 DNA is TGCAGTGCTGACAGATCAGCTCTTAGCGGGGGGTACGAGCAGTACTTC.

V gene TRBV2 combines with J gene TRBJ2-2; 12 bases map to TRBD2. The CDR3 spans 17 residues. Germline loops: CDR1 SNHLY, CDR2 FYNNEI. Losses at the gene ends were 7 bases for V and 4 bases for J; bases not matched to a gene: 10. CDR3 nucleotide sequence: TGTGCCAGCATCCTGACTAGCGGGAGTTTTGGCACCGGGGAGCTGTTTTTT. It codes for CASILTSGSFGTGELFF.

This clonotype showed up just a few times. The chain couples TRBV29-1 to TRBJ1-1; weak D call: TRBD1 (6 bases). The CDR3 is 12 residues long. V was cut by 4 bases and J by 1 base, with 7 bases left in between. The germline CDR1 and CDR2 sequences are SQVTM and ANQGSEA. The CDR3 region has the DNA TGCAGCGTTGGACAGGCGAACACTGAAGCTTTCTTT. Translated: CSVGQANTEAFF. The whole variable domain, remainder taken from reference TRBV29-1 and TRBJ1-1, is SAVISQKPSRDICQRGTSLTIQCQVDSQVTMMFWYRQQPGQSLTLIATANQGSEATYESGFVIDKFPISRPNLTFSTLTVSNMSPEDSSIYLCSVGQANTEAFFGQGTRLTVV.

The chain is built from TRBV7-9 and TRBJ2-1; TRBD1 aligns across 11 bases. The V and J ends lost 1 base and 4 bases, in that order; junction bases with no gene match: 3. There are 16 residues in the CDR3. Germline CDR1 reads SEHNR; CDR2 reads FQNEAQ (reference sequence). The CDR3 loop reads CASSLGTGGLYNEQFF. The CDR3 nucleotides are TGTGCCAGCAGCTTAGGGACAGGGGGCTTGTACAATGAGCAGTTCTTC.

This clonotype was counted only a few times. The J gene is TRBJ1-3, the V gene TRBV7-6, with 8 bases matching TRBD1. Germline-derived CDR1 and CDR2 are SGHVS and FNYEAQ. J was trimmed by 1 base and V by 3 bases; bases with no gene match: 2. There are 15 residues in the CDR3. CDR3 sequence reads: CASSLTGASGNTIYF. In DNA, the CDR3 is TGTGCCAGCAGCTTGACAGGGGCGTCTGGAAACACCATATATTTT.

V and J are TRBV2 and TRBJ1-4; 9 positions match TRBD1. This CDR3 contains 15 residues. Germline V gives CDR1 SNHLY, CDR2 FYNNEI. The junction had 8 bases not matched to a gene; V was cut back by 4 bases and J by 8 bases. The CDR3: CASSGGTGLEEKLFF. For the CDR3, the DNA is TGTGCCAGCAGTGGCGGGACAGGGTTGGAGGAAAAACTGTTTTTT.

The chain combines TRBV12-3 or TRBV12-4 with TRBJ2-7; tentative D call: TRBD1 (5 bases). Trimming stripped 2 bases from V and 2 bases from J, with 16 bases between. The CDR3 is made up of 16 amino acids. This CDR3 is CASSLSLGAATYEQYF. CDR3 coding DNA: TGTGCCAGCAGTTTATCCCTTGGGGCGGCGACCTACGAGCAGTACTTC.

This clonotype showed up just a few times. The V call is TRBV5-1, the J call TRBJ2-3, with TRBD1 matching 8 bases. J gave up 5 bases and V 4 bases, and 9 bases lay outside the gene matches. Germline V gene lookup returns CDR1 SGHRS and CDR2 YFSETQ. CDR3 length: 15 amino acids. The CDR3 sequence is CASSPDRARGDTQYF. In nucleotides, the CDR3 is TGCGCCAGCAGCCCGGACAGGGCCCGGGGAGATACGCAGTATTTT.

The rearrangement joins TRBV20-1 to TRBJ2-4; a weak D match, TRBD2 (6 bases). Per the germline V gene, CDR1 is DFQATT and CDR2 is SNEGSKA (reference sequence). This CDR3 contains 15 residues. Trimming shortened V by 6 bases and J by 3 bases, and 18 bases separated the two germline ends. The CDR3 region has the DNA TGCAGTGCGACAATTAGCGGTAGTGGCAAAAACATTCAGTACTTC. As protein: CSATISGSGKNIQYF.